This TCR beta chain was retrieved from a study of T-cell memory formation after mild COVID-19. On the study more broadly: In these data, TCR clusters were largely donor specific. Study-wide results and limits: Later expanders leaned CD4+, whereas clones that contracted between day 15 and 85 were balanced CD4/CD8. Confirmation of SARS-CoV-2 specificity was lacking for second-wave clones peaking day 37. Shrinking CD4+ clones were chiefly CM and EM; CD8+ ones were chiefly EMRA.

TCRdb reprocessed the 5' RACE reads via MiXCR and lists one record per CDR3 protein. The sample holds more than 250,000 distinct CDR3 sequences; 15% to 20% are singletons and the top ten take around a fifth. Per germline, CDR1 MDHEN and CDR2 SYDVKM. This CDR3 contains 14 residues. This clonotype has only a few counts. Its antigen is not identified. A junction end diverges from the germline sequence, so it may reflect a read error. The receptor's source is a man aged 18-30 years who had mild COVID-19 (a few samples of this study predate the infection). Cell type and time point are not known. The sequenced sample consisted of PBMCs or a T cell subset sorted from them (not recorded which). The genes are TRBV28 and TRBJ1-4, with D perhaps TRBD1 (5 bases). The CDR3 DNA follows: TGTGCCAGCAGTTTATTCCAGGGTAATGACAAACTGTTTTTT. Amino acid sequence: CASSLFQGNDKLFF.